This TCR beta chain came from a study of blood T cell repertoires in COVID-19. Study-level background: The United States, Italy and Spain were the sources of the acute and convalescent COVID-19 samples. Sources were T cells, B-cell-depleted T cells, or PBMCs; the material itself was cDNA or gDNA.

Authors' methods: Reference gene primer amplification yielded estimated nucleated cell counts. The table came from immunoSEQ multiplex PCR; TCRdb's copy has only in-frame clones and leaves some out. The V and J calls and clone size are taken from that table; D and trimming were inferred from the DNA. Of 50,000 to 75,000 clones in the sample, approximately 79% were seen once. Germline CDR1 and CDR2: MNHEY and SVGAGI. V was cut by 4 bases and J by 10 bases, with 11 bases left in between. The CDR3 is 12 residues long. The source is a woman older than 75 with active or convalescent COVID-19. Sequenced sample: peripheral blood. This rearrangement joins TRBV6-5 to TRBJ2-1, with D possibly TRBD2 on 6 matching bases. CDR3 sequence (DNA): TGTGCCAGCAGTTTGGGGGGATACGAGCAGTTCTTC. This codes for CASSLGGYEQFF.